These 9 T cell receptor beta chains were sequenced from one sample in a study of blood T cells in healthy people across ages. Using a J-beta primer mix together with a sample-barcoded 5' primer, a second PCR was run for 7 to 11 cycles. TCRdb recomputed calls from the 5' RACE reads with MiXCR, one row per CDR3 protein. The sample lists about 780,000 distinct CDR3 sequences; around 62% were seen once. Sequenced input: blood. These receptors were obtained from a man younger than 45 in good health.

The chain combines TRBV30 with TRBJ2-2; tentatively, D is TRBD2 (6 bases). CDR1 GTSNPN and CDR2 SVGIG come from the germline V gene (reference sequence). The V end lost 1 base, the J end lost 7 bases, and 13 bases lay between the germline ends. The CDR3 extends over 14 amino acids. CDR3 sequence (DNA): TGTGCCTGGAGTGACGCTAGCGCTCTCGGGGAGCTGTTTTTT. Its protein is CAWSDASALGELFF.

The V call is TRBV7-6, the J call TRBJ2-5; 8 bases fit TRBD2. CDR1 SGHVS and CDR2 FNYEAQ come from the germline V gene. With 0 bases clipped from V and 4 bases from J, the junction kept 4 bases outside the gene matches. The CDR3 is 15 amino acids. The CDR3 coding sequence is TGTGCCAGCAGCTTAGCAGCGGGGGAGGGAGAGACCCAGTACTTC. Amino acids: CASSLAAGEGETQYF.

The chain has TRBV5-8 and TRBJ2-2; 8 positions match TRBD1. The CDR3 runs 17 residues. Trimming took 2 bases from V and 1 from J; bases not matched to a gene: 7. Germline values: CDR1 SGHTS, CDR2 YDEGEE. The CDR3 region has the DNA TGTGCCAGCAGCTTAATGACAGGGGTCGGGAACACCGGGGAGCTGTTTTTT. Amino acid sequence: CASSLMTGVGNTGELFF.

This clonotype is a singleton in its sample. The genes are TRBV6-2 or TRBV6-3 and TRBJ2-5; 7 nucleotides match TRBD2. The CDR3 extends over 13 amino acids. Unmatched junction bases numbered 9, after V lost 3 bases and J lost 11 bases. Germline V CDR1 and CDR2: MNHEY, SVGEGT. This CDR3 is CASSYTSENEQYF. The DNA for the CDR3 is TGTGCCAGCAGTTATACTAGCGAGAATGAGCAGTACTTC.

The rearrangement links TRBV4-3 to TRBJ2-4, with D perhaps TRBD2 (7 bases). The last part of the DNA fits TRBJ2-5 better; the J call may be wrong. Germline lookup yields CDR1 LGHNA and CDR2 YSLEER. This CDR3 contains 16 residues. The CDR3 nucleotides are TGCGCCAGCAGCCAAGTAATAGGGGGAGGGGAAGAGACCCAGTACTTC. As protein: CASSQVIGGGEETQYF.

The sample holds a few counts of this clonotype. The chain combines TRBV7-2 with TRBJ2-1, with 7 bases fitting TRBD1. The CDR3 contains 15 residues. The germline gives CDR1 SGHTA, CDR2 FQGNSA. V lost 5 bases, J lost 4 bases, and 8 bases stayed unmatched. In DNA form, the CDR3 reads TGTGCCAGCAGCCAAACCGGGACAGATTACAATGAGCAGTTCTTC. Amino acids: CASSQTGTDYNEQFF.

As concerns this clonotype: A much larger clonotype is one base distant, so this may be a read error. The V gene is TRBV7-9, the J gene TRBJ2-5, with TRBD2 identical over 7 bases. CDR1 SEHNR and CDR2 FQNEAQ come from the germline V gene (reference sequence). The CDR3 sequence is 13 residues long. The V segment lost 7 bases and the J segment 7 bases; nucleotides outside the gene matches: 9. In nucleotides, the CDR3 is TGTGCCAGCAACTTGGAAGGGAGGGCGACCCAGTACTTC. This sequence encodes CASNLEGRATQYF.

This rearrangement joins TRBV7-2 to TRBJ2-7, with TRBD2 matching over 7 bases. With 6 bases clipped from V and 3 bases from J, the junction kept 5 bases outside the gene matches. There are 13 residues in the CDR3. Germline loops: CDR1 SGHTA, CDR2 FQGNSA. The CDR3 nucleotides are TGTGCCAGCAGTTATCAGCGGGACTACGAGCAGTACTTC. Translating gives CASSYQRDYEQYF. The complete variable domain, with remaining parts taken from reference TRBV7-2 and TRBJ2-7, reads GAGVSQSPSNKVTEKGKDVELRCDPISGHTALYWYRQSLGQGLEFLIYFQGNSAPDKSGLPSDRFSAERTGGSVSTLTIQRTQQEDSAVYLCASSYQRDYEQYFGPGTRLTVT.

The V and J genes are TRBV29-1 and TRBJ1-1, with D unresolved. This CDR3 region has 12 residues. The ends were cut back, 3 bases at V and 1 base at J, with 6 bases in the middle. Germline loops: CDR1 SQVTM, CDR2 ANQGSEA. CDR3 amino acids: CSVDKGNTEAFF. In DNA form, the CDR3 reads TGCAGCGTTGATAAGGGGAACACTGAAGCTTTCTTT.